This is a list of T cell receptor beta chains from one sample in a study of blood T cells in healthy people across ages. TCRdb fed the 5' RACE reads into MiXCR, producing one record per CDR3 protein. This sample has about 1.5 million distinct CDR3 sequences, with roughly two fifths found just once. Sequenced input: blood. The receptors come from a young woman in good health. Both conserved end residues are part of each CDR3.

v_gene	j_gene	len	CDR3aa
TRBV27	TRBJ1-4	13	CASSLGHGEKLFF
TRBV7-2	TRBJ2-7	16	CASSPVASFASYEQYF
TRBV20-1	TRBJ1-6	14	CSARVAFYNSPLHF
TRBV12-3/TRBV12-4	TRBJ2-1	14	CASSWLAGSNEQFF
TRBV2	TRBJ2-3	14	CASRNRQSTDTQYF
TRBV12-3/TRBV12-4	TRBJ1-1	14	CASSFGQLRTEAFF
TRBV6-6	TRBJ1-2	13	CASSGGHGGGYTF
TRBV5-1	TRBJ1-1	12	CASSLIGTEAFF
TRBV29-1	TRBJ2-7	12	CSALRGPYEQYF
TRBV15	TRBJ1-5	16	CATSRDFEFRPQDQHF
TRBV6-1	TRBJ2-5	14	CASSASYREETQYF
TRBV28	TRBJ1-5	13	CASTPGGFQPQHF
TRBV7-9	TRBJ2-1	17	CASSLSLFTSYGDEQFF
TRBV2	TRBJ1-1	14	CASRLFPGNTEAFF
TRBV13	TRBJ2-1	17	CASSMGLAASSYNEQFF
TRBV21-1	TRBJ1-2	11	CASGEEYGYTF
TRBV2	TRBJ1-6	15	CASRETGGYNSPLHF
TRBV7-2	TRBJ2-3	15	CASSDRGREKDTQYF
TRBV15	TRBJ2-1	15	CATSRDGRNYNEQFF
TRBV7-2	TRBJ2-5	17	CASSSTGLAGGGETQYF
TRBV7-9	TRBJ2-3	14	CASSFQGDTDTQYF
TRBV3-1	TRBJ1-2	13	CASSPGQGGWYTF
TRBV6-2/TRBV6-3	TRBJ1-5	16	CASSDYPGQGHQPQHF
TRBV28	TRBJ2-3	17	CASSLPQLAGRPDTQYF
TRBV25-1	TRBJ2-2	16	CASSELGQPNTGELFF
TRBV9	TRBJ2-1	15	CAISVEGATYNEQFF
TRBV7-2	TRBJ1-2	17	CASSLATWQGAPGGYTF
TRBV7-3	TRBJ2-3	15	CASSSGLTAADTQYF
TRBV28	TRBJ2-1	16	CASSLSGIPSYNEQFF
TRBV20-1	TRBJ1-6	13	CGRDRRLNSPLHF
TRBV10-2	TRBJ2-7	15	CASSESLAGGYEQYF
TRBV29-1	TRBJ2-5	12	CSVDPLGETQYF
TRBV6-2/TRBV6-3	TRBJ1-5	16	CASSRPGTGSHQPQHF
TRBV5-1	TRBJ2-3	17	CASSSRAGGLLPDTQYF
TRBV20-1	TRBJ2-3	11	CSALLLWAQYF
TRBV28	TRBJ1-4	13	CATERRTNEKLFF
TRBV2	TRBJ2-3	15	CASRGTGGETDTQYF
TRBV5-1	TRBJ1-2	16	CASSLGDGGVNCGYTF
TRBV7-8	TRBJ1-1	15	CASSPQGSMATEAFF